This TCR beta chain derives from a study of blood T cells in healthy people across ages. The CDR3 covers 14 residues. The germline gives CDR1 SGDLS, CDR2 YYNGEE. Next came a second PCR, run for roughly 6 to 11 cycles, which used a sample-barcoded 5' primer along with a J-beta primer mix. TCRdb re-called the 5' RACE reads through MiXCR, storing one row per CDR3 protein. The sample consists of approximately 1.5 million distinct CDR3 sequences, 35% to 45% of them appearing once. With respect to this clonotype: A junction end diverges from the germline sequence, so it may reflect a read error.

The chain joins TRBV9 to TRBJ2-7; a possible D gene is TRBD1 (5 bases). The receptor's source is a woman aged 18-35 years in good health. The specimen was blood. The CDR3 loop reads CASSVAPRDDERYF. Written as DNA, the CDR3 is TGTGCCAGCAGCGTAGCTCCCAGGGATGACGAGCGGTACTTC.